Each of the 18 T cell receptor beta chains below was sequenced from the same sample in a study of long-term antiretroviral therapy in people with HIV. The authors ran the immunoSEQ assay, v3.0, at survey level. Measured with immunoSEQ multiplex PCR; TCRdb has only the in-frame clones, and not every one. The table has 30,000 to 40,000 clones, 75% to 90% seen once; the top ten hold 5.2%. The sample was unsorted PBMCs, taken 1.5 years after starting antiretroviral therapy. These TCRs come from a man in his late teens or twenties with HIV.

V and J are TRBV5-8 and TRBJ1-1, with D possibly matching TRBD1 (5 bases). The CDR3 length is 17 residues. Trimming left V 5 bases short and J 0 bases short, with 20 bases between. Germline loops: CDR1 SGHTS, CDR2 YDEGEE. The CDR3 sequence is CASSSSKGIRLNTEAFF. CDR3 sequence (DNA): TGTGCCAGCAGTTCCTCGAAGGGGATCCGCTTGAACACTGAAGCTTTCTTT.

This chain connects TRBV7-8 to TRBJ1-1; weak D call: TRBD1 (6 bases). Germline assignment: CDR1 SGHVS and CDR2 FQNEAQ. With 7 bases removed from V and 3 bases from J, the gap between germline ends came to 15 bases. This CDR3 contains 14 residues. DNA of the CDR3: TGTGCCAGCACGGGGGCGATTTTTGACACTGAAGCTTTCTTT. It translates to CASTGAIFDTEAFF. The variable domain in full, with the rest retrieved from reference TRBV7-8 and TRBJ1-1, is GAGVSQSPRYKVAKRGQDVALRCDPISGHVSLFWYQQALGQGPEFLTYFQNEAQLDKSGLPSDRFFAERPEGSVSTLKIQRTQQEDSAVYLCASTGAIFDTEAFFGQGTRLTVV.

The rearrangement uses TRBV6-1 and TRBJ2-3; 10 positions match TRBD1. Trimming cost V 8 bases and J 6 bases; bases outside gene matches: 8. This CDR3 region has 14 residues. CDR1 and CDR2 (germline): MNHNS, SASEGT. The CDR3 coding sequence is TGTGCCAGCCGGGACAGGGGTCATTCGGATACGCAGTATTTT. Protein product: CASRDRGHSDTQYF.

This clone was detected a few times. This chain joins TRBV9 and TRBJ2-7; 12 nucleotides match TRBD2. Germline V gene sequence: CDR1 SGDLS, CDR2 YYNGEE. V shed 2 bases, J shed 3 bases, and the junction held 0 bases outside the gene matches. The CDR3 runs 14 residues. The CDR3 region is CASSVGLAGYEQYF. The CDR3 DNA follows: TGTGCCAGCAGCGTGGGACTAGCGGGCTACGAGCAGTACTTC.

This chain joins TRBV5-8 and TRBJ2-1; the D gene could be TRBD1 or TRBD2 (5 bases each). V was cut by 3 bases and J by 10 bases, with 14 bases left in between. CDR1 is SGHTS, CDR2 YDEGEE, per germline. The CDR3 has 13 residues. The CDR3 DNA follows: TGTGCCAGCAGCTCAACCGGGACGAAGGAGCAGTTCTTC. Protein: CASSSTGTKEQFF.

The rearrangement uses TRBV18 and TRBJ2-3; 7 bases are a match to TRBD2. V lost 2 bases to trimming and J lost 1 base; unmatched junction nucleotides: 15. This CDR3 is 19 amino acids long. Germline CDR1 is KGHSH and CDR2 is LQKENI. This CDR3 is CASSPNGGASGHRTDTQYF. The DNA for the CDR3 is TGTGCCAGCTCACCAAATGGAGGGGCTAGCGGACACCGCACAGATACGCAGTATTTT.

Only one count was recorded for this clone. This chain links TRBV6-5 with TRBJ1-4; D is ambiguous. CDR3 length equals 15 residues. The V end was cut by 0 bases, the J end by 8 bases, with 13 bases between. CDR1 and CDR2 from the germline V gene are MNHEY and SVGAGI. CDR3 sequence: CASSYSGAMGEKLFF. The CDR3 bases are TGTGCCAGCAGTTACTCGGGCGCCATGGGGGAAAAACTGTTTTTT.

CDR3 bases: TGTGCCACCAGGAAACAGTTTTTGGACACTGAAGCTTTCTTT. This sequence encodes CATRKQFLDTEAFF. V and J are TRBV7-9 and TRBJ1-1; D unresolved. The CDR3 runs to 14 residues. The V gene's germline CDR1 is SEHNR and CDR2 FQNEAQ (reference sequence). The V and J ends lost 10 bases and 3 bases respectively, with 18 bases between them.

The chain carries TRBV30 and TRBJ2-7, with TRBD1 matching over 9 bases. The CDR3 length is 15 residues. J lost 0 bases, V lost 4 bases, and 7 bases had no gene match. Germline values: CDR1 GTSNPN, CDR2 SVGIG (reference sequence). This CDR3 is CAWMEPGQGSYEQYF. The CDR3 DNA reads TGTGCCTGGATGGAACCGGGACAGGGCTCCTACGAGCAGTACTTC.

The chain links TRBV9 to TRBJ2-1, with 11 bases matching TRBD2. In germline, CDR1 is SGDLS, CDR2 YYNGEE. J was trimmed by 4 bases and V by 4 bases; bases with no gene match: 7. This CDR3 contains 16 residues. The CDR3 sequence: CASSPSGTSGYNEQFF. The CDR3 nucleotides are TGTGCCAGCAGCCCCTCAGGGACTAGCGGTTACAATGAGCAGTTCTTC.

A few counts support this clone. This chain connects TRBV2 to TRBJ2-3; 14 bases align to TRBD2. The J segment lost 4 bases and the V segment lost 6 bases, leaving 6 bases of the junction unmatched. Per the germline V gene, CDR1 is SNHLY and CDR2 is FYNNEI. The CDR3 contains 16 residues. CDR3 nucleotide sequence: TGTGCCAGCAGCGTGGTGACTAGCGGGAGGGCAGATACGCAGTATTTT. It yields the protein CASSVVTSGRADTQYF.

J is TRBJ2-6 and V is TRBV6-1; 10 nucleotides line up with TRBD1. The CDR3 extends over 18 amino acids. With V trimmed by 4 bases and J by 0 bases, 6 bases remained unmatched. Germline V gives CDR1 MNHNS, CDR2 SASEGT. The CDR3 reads CASSGPGQGSSGANVLTF. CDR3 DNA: TGTGCCAGCAGTGGCCCGGGACAGGGGTCCTCTGGGGCCAACGTCCTGACTTTC.

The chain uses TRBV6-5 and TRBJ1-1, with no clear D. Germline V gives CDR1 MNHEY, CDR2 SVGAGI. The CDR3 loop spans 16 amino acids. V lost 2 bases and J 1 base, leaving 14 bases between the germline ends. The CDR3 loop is CASSYGISASNTEAFF. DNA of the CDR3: TGTGCCAGCAGTTACGGGATTTCAGCTTCGAACACTGAAGCTTTCTTT.

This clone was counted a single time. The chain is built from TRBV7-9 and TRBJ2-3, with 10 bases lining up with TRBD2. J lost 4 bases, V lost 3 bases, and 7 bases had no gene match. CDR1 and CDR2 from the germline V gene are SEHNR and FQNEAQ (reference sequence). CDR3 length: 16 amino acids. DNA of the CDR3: TGTGCCAGCAGCTTGGGAGCGGGAGGGACCGCAGATACGCAGTATTTT. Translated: CASSLGAGGTADTQYF.

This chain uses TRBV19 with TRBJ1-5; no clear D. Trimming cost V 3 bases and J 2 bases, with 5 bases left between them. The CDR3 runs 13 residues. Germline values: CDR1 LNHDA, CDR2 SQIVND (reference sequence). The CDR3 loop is CASSIYGNQPQHF. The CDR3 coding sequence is TGTGCCAGTAGTATCTATGGCAATCAGCCCCAGCATTTT.

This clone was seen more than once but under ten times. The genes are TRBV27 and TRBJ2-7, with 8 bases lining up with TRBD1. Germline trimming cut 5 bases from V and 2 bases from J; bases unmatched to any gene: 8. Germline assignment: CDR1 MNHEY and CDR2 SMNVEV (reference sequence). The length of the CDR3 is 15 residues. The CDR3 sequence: CASSPYRQGTYEQYF. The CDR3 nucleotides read TGTGCCAGCAGTCCCTACCGACAGGGGACCTACGAGCAGTACTTC.

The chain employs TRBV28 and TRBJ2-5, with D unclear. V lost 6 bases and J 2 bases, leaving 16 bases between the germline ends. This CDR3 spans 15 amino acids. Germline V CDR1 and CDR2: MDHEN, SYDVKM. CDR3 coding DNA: TGTGCCAGCAGCCGAGTCGCAGGAACACAAGAGACCCAGTACTTC. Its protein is CASSRVAGTQETQYF.

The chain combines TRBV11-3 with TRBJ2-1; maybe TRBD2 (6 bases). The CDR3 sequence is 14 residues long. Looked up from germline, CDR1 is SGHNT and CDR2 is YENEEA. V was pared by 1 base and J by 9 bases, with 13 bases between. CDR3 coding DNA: TGTGCCAGCAGCTTAGCGGGAGACGTCGGTGAGCAGTTCTTC. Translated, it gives CASSLAGDVGEQFF.